Shown below are 8 T cell receptor beta chains from a single sample sequenced in a study of cytomegalovirus exposure and HLA in healthy donors. Some clones are missing from TCRdb's copy, which holds only in-frame ones; the method was immunoSEQ multiplex PCR. The data show some 200,000 clones, about 89% seen once. Sequences were obtained from PBMCs. The receptors shown here come from a woman aged 18-35 years in good health and CMV-seronegative.

Only one count was recorded for this clone. This chain links TRBV18 with TRBJ1-2; TRBD1 is a possible D gene (5 bases). The germline gives CDR1 KGHSH, CDR2 LQKENI. This CDR3 contains 16 residues. V dropped 3 bases and J dropped 0 bases, with 14 bases sitting between them. The DNA of the CDR3 is TGTGCCAGCTCACCGTTAGGTGCAGGGTCTAACTATGGCTACACCTTC. Its protein product is CASSPLGAGSNYGYTF.

This chain joins TRBV27 and TRBJ2-1, with 10 nucleotides matching TRBD2. This CDR3 region has 18 residues. Germline V CDR1 and CDR2: MNHEY, SMNVEV (reference sequence). V dropped 5 bases and J dropped 3; count of bases not matched to a gene: 13. CDR3 region: CASSPLAASGRHYNEQFF. The CDR3 DNA sequence: TGTGCCAGCAGTCCTTTAGCGGCTAGCGGGAGACACTACAATGAGCAGTTCTTC.

DNA for the CDR3: TGTGCCAGCAGCCAAGATAGAGTAGCCGGGGAGCTGTTTTTT. This codes for CASSQDRVAGELFF. V usage is TRBV14 and J usage is TRBJ2-2; D is uncertain. V was trimmed by 0 bases and J by 6 bases, leaving 8 bases between them. Germline values: CDR1 SGHDN, CDR2 FVKESK. The CDR3 runs to 14 residues.

As to this clone: This CDR3 is also generated by other DNA sequences in the sample. J is TRBJ1-2 and V is TRBV27; D unclear. V was trimmed by 3 bases and J by 2 bases, leaving 7 bases between them. Germline CDR1 and CDR2: MNHEY and SMNVEV (reference sequence). The CDR3 contains 13 residues. For the CDR3, the DNA is TGTGCCAGCAGTTTTGGGCAAAACTATGGCTACACCTTC. Translated: CASSFGQNYGYTF.

This chain connects TRBV4-1 to TRBJ2-3; 7 nucleotides align to TRBD2. Losses at the gene ends were 5 bases for V and 0 bases for J; bases not matched to a gene: 8. The length of the CDR3 is 16 residues. CDR1 MGHRA and CDR2 YSYEKL come from the germline V gene. For the CDR3, the DNA is TGCGCCAGCAGCGACAAGTTCGGGGGGAGCACAGATACGCAGTATTTT. Translation: CASSDKFGGSTDTQYF.

This rearrangement joins TRBV18 to TRBJ2-5; a weak D match, TRBD2 (6 bases). V was cut by 2 bases and J by 5 bases, with 15 bases left in between. The CDR3 length is 15 residues. The V gene's germline CDR1 is KGHSH and CDR2 LQKENI. This CDR3 reads CASSPFGSLTETQYF. The CDR3 coding sequence is TGTGCCAGCTCACCATTCGGGAGTCTTACGGAGACCCAGTACTTC.

V gene TRBV6-5 combines with J gene TRBJ2-1, with a tentative D call TRBD2 (6 bases). The CDR3 sequence is 15 residues long. V was shortened by 6 bases and J by 4 bases, with 16 bases between the two germline ends. In germline, CDR1 is MNHEY, CDR2 SVGAGI. The DNA for the CDR3 is TGTGCCAGCAGAATGGGGCTAGCGAGATACAATGAGCAGTTCTTC. Encoded protein: CASRMGLARYNEQFF.

This rearrangement joins TRBV10-3 to TRBJ2-7; 8 bases align to TRBD2. From germline, CDR1 is ENHRY and CDR2 SYGVKD. This CDR3 has 15 residues. The V segment lost 9 bases and the J segment 4 bases; nucleotides outside the gene matches: 14. The DNA of the CDR3 is TGTGCCATATCGGGCCGGGCGGGAGGTTATTACGAGCAGTACTTC. It translates to CAISGRAGGYYEQYF.